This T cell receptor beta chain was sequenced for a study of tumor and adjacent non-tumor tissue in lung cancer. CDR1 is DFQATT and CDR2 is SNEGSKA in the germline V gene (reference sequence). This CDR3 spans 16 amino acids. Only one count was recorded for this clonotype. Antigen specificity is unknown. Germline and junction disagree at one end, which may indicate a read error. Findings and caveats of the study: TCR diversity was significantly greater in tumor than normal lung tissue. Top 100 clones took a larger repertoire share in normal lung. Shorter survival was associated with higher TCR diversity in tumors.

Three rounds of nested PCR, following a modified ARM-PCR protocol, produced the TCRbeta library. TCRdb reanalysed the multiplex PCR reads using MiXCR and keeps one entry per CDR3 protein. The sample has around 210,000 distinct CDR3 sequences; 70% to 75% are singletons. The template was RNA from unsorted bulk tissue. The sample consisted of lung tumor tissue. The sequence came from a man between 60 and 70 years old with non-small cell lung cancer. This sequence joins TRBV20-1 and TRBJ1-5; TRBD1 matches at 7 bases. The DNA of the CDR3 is TGCAGTGCTAGAGATTTATCGACAGGGTTCAATCAGCCCCGGCATTTT. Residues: CSARDLSTGFNQPRHF.